This T cell receptor beta chain emerged from a study of T cells after yellow fever vaccination. Of note for this clonotype: The target antigen is unknown.

One entry per CDR3 protein results from TCRdb running MiXCR on the 5' RACE reads. Counted here are 300,000 to 400,000 distinct CDR3 sequences, under 15% occurring once; the ten biggest clones make up 2.5% to 4%. This CDR3 has 15 amino acids. The germline V and J ends were trimmed by 0 bases and 3 bases, with 11 bases remaining between them. Germline V gene sequence: CDR1 SGHVS, CDR2 FQNEAQ. Findings and caveats of the study: Abundant bulk-population clonotypes could contaminate the FACS-sorted repertoires.

The sequence was obtained from a man between 18 and 35 years old who received the YFV17D yellow fever vaccine. V gene TRBV7-8 combines with J gene TRBJ2-5; D not certain. Sequencing used CD4+ T cells sorted from PBMCs, obtained 15 days after the yellow fever booster vaccination. CDR3: CASSLAKGKEETQYF. CDR3 nucleotides: TGTGCCAGCAGCTTAGCGAAGGGAAAAGAAGAGACCCAGTACTTC.